This record looks at one TCR beta chain sequence and its context. Its specificity is not known. Unmatched junction bases numbered 4, after V lost 2 bases and J lost 0 bases. CDR1 and CDR2 (germline): MGHDK, SYGVNS. There are 15 residues in the CDR3. This specimen comes from a study of T cell responses to AZD1222 COVID-19 vaccine. Points from the study as a whole: Spike-specific TCRs gained breadth and depth after people received two AZD1222 doses.

Produced via immunoSEQ multiplex PCR; TCRdb's table is partial and in-frame only. The table lists 130,000 or so clones, more than 90% of them singletons. The chain carries TRBV25-1 and TRBJ2-7; 7 bases agree with TRBD1. This TCR derives from an adult in good health. The sequencing used peripheral blood, collected on day 0 of AZD1222 vaccination. In nucleotides, the CDR3 is TGTGCCAGCAGTGAAGGGACAGTCTCCTCCTACGAGCAGTACTTC. This sequence encodes CASSEGTVSSYEQYF.